The 10 T cell receptor beta chains below all came from one sample that was sequenced in a study of monozygotic twins with inflammatory bowel disease. TCRdb reprocessed the 5' RACE reads and stores each CDR3 protein as one record, lacking DNA. The sample data list around 200,000 distinct CDR3 sequences. The sample consisted of blood. All receptors derive from a human donor with ulcerative colitis or Crohn's disease, or a healthy co-twin of an affected twin (not recorded which).

The chain is built from TRBV24-1 and TRBJ2-1; as DNA is missing, the TRBD2 call by TCRdb cannot be tested. The CDR3 covers 16 residues. The germline gives CDR1 KGHDR, CDR2 SFDVKD. The CDR3 loop reads CATSDRKAGGFNEQFF.

The rearrangement joins TRBV6-2 or TRBV6-3 to TRBJ2-1; as DNA is missing, the TRBD2 call by TCRdb cannot be tested. Germline CDR1 reads MNHEY; CDR2 reads SVGEGT. The CDR3 runs to 19 residues. Here the CDR3 reads CASSYSIALAGELYNEQFF.

The V call is TRBV5-1, the J call TRBJ2-1. The CDR3 is 15 amino acids. Germline V gene lookup returns CDR1 SGHRS and CDR2 YFSETQ. The CDR3: CASSLGFGAYNEQFF.

The chain recombines TRBV14 with TRBJ1-6; there is no DNA to check the TCRdb D call of TRBD1. The CDR3 is made up of 17 amino acids. CDR1 is SGHDN, CDR2 FVKESK, per germline. CDR3 residues: CASSEWTGTEGGSPLHF.

This sequence joins TRBV7-9 and TRBJ2-1. Germline V gene sequence: CDR1 SEHNR, CDR2 FQNEAQ (reference sequence). The CDR3 runs 16 residues. CDR3 residues: CASSLSSGRSYNEQFF. Variable domain in full (rest from reference TRBV7-9 and TRBJ2-1): DTGVSQNPRHKITKRGQNVTFRCDPISEHNRLYWYRQTLGQGPEFLTYFQNEAQLEKSRLLSDRFSAERPKGSFSTLEIQRTEQGDSAMYLCASSLSSGRSYNEQFFGPGTRLTVL.

V and J are TRBV5-6 and TRBJ2-1; the D call from TCRdb, TRBD1, cannot be confirmed without DNA. This CDR3 is 17 amino acids long. Germline CDR1 reads SGHDT; CDR2 reads YYEEEE. CDR3 residues: CASSPGQGGTGYNEQFF.

CDR3 sequence: CASSLASADDGYTF. The genes are TRBV5-1 and TRBJ1-2. Looked up from germline, CDR1 is SGHRS and CDR2 is YFSETQ. The CDR3 is 14 amino acids.

The chain combines TRBV6-5 with TRBJ2-3. CDR3 length: 12 residues. Germline CDR1 is MNHEY and CDR2 is SVGAGI. The CDR3 here is CASSSVTDTQYF.

CDR3 loop: CASSLGTGETDTQYF. The rearrangement joins TRBV11-3 to TRBJ2-3; as DNA is missing, the TRBD1 call by TCRdb cannot be tested. The CDR3 runs to 15 residues. Germline CDR1 SGHNT, CDR2 YENEEA.

This chain links TRBV18 with TRBJ2-7; TCRdb proposes TRBD1, but this gene call is untestable without DNA. The germline CDR1 and CDR2 sequences are KGHSH and LQKENI. The CDR3 covers 17 residues. CDR3 residues: CASSPPGTGGISYEQYF.